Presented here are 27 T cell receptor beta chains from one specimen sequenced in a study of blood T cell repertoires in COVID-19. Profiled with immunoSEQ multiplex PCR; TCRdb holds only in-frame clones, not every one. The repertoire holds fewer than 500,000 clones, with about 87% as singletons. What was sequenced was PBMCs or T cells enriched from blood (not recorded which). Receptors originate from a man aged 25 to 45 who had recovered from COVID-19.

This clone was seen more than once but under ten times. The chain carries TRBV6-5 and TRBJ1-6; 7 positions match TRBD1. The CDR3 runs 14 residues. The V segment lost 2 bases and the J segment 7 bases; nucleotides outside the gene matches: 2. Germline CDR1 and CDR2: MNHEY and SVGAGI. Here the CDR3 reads CASSYRDRNSPLHF. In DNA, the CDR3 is TGTGCCAGCAGTTACCGGGACAGAAATTCACCCCTCCACTTT.

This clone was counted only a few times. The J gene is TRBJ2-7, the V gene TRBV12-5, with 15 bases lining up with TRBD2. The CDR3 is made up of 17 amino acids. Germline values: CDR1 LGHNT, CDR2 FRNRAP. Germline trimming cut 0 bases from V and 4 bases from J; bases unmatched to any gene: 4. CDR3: CASGLVGTSGGIYEQYF. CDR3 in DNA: TGTGCTAGTGGTTTGGTTGGGACTAGCGGGGGGATATACGAGCAGTACTTC.

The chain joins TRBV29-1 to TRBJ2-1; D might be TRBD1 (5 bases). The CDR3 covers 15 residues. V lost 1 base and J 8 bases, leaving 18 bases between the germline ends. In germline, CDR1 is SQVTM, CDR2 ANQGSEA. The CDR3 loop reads CSVEGEAGSWDEQFF. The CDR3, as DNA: TGCAGCGTTGAAGGCGAAGCAGGGTCTTGGGATGAGCAGTTCTTC.

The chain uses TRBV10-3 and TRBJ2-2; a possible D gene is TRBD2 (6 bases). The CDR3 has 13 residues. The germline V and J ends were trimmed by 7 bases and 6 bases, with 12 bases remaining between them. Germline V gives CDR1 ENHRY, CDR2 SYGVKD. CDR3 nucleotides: TGTGCCATCACCAAGGGACTCTCCGGGGAGCTGTTTTTT. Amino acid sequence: CAITKGLSGELFF.

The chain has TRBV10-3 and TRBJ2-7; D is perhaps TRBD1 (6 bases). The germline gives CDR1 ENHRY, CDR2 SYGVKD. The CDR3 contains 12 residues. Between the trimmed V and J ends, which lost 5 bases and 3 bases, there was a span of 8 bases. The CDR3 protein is CAISPGDYEQYF. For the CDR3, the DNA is TGTGCCATCAGTCCAGGGGACTACGAGCAGTACTTC.

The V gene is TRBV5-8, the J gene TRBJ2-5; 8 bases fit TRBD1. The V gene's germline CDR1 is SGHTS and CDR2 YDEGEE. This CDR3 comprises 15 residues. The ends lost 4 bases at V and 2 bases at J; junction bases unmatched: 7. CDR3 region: CASSRTGIGQETQYF. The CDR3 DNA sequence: TGTGCCAGCAGCCGGACAGGGATAGGGCAAGAGACCCAGTACTTC.

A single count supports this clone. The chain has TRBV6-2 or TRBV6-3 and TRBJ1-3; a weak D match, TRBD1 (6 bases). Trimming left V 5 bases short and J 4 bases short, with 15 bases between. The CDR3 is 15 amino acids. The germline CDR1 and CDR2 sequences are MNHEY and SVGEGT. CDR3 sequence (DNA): TGTGCCAGCAGTGCTTCCGGGGGGCCAGGAAACACCATATATTTT. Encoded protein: CASSASGGPGNTIYF.

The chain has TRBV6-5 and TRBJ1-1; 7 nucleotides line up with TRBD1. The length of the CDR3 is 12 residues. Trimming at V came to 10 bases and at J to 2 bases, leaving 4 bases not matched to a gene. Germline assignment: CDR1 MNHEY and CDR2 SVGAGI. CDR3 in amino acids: CAIHRGNTEAFF. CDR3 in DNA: TGTGCCATTCACAGGGGTAACACTGAAGCTTTCTTT.

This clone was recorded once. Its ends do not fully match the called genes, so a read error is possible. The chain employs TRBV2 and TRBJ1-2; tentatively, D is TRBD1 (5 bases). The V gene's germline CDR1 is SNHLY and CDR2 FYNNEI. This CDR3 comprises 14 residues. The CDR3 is CASRQSGGNFGYTF. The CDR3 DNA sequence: TGTGCCAGCAGGCAAAGCGGGGGGAACTTTGGCTACACCTTC. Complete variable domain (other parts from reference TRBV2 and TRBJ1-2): EPEVTQTPSHQVTQMGQEVILRCVPISNHLYFYWYRQILGQKVEFLVSFYNNEISEKSEIFDDQFSVERPDGSNFTLKIRSTKLEDSAMYFCASRQSGGNFGYTFGSGTRLTVV.

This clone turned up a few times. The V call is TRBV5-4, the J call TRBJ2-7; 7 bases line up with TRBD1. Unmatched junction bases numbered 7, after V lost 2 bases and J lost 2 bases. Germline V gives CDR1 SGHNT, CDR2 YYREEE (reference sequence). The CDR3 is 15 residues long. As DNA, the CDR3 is TGTGCCAGCAGCTTTAACAGGGGCAAGGCCTACGAGCAGTACTTC. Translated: CASSFNRGKAYEQYF.

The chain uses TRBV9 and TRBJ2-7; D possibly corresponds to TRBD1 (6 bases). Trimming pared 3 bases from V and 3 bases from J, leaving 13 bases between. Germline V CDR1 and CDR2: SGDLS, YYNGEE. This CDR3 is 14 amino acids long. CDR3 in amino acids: CASSATNRDYEQYF. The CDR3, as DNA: TGTGCCAGCAGCGCCACAAACAGGGACTACGAGCAGTACTTC.

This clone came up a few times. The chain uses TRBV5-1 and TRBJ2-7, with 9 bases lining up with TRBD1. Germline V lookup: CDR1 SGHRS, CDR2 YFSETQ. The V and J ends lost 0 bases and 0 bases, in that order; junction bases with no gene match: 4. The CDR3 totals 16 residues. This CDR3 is CASSLGQGGSSYEQYF. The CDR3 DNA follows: TGCGCCAGCAGCTTGGGACAGGGGGGTAGCTCCTACGAGCAGTACTTC.

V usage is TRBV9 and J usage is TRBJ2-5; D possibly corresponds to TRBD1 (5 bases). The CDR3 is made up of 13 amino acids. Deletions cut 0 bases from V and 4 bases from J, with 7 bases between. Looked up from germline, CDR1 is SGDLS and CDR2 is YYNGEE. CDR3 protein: CASSVDQGETQYF. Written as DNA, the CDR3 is TGTGCCAGCAGCGTAGACCAGGGAGAGACCCAGTACTTC.

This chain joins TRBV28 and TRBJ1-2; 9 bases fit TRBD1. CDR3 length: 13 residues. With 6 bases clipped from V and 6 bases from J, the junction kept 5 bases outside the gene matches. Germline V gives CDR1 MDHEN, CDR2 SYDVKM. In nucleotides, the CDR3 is TGTGCCAGCAGGGAGGGACAGGGCAATGGCTACACCTTC. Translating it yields CASREGQGNGYTF.

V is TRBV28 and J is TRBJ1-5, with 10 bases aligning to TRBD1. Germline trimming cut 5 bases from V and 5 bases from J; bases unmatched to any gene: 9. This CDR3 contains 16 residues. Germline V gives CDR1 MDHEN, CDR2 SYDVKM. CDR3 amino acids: CASSISGQGMYQPQHF. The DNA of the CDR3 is TGTGCCAGCAGTATTTCGGGACAGGGGATGTATCAGCCCCAGCATTTT.

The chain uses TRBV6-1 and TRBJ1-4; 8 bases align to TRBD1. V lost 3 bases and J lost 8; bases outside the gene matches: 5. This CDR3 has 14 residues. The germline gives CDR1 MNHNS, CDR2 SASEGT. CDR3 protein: CASSDGTGEEKLFF. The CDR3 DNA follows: TGTGCCAGCAGTGACGGGACAGGAGAGGAAAAACTGTTTTTT.

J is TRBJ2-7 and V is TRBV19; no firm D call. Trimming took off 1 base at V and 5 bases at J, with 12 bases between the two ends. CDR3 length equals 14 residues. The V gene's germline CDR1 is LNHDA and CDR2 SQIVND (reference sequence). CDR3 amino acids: CASSIASSIDEQYF. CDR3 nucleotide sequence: TGTGCCAGTAGTATAGCCTCCAGTATCGACGAGCAGTACTTC.

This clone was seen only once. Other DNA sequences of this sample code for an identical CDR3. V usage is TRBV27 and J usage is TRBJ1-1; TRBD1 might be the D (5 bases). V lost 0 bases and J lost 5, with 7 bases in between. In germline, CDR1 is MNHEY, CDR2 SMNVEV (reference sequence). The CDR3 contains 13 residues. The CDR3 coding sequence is TGTGCCAGCAGTTTATCGGGGGGAACTGAAGCTTTCTTT. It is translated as CASSLSGGTEAFF.

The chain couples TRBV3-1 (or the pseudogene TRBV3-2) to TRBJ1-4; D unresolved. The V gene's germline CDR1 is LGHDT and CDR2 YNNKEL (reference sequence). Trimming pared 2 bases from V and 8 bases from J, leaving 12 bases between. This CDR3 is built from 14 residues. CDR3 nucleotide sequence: TGTGCCAGCAGCCAACTTGGACTTGGGGAAAAACTGTTTTTT. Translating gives CASSQLGLGEKLFF.

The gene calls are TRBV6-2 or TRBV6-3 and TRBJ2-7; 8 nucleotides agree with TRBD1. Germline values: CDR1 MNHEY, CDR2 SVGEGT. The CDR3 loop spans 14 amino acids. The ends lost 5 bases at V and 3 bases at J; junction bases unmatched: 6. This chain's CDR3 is CASSDRTGFYEQYF. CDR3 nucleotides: TGTGCCAGCAGTGATCGGACAGGGTTCTACGAGCAGTACTTC.

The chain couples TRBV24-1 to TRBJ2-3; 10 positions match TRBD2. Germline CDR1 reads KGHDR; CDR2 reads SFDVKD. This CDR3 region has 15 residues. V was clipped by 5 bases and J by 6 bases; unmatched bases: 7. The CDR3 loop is CATSGQAGGQDTQYF. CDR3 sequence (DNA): TGTGCCACCAGTGGACAAGCGGGGGGGCAGGATACGCAGTATTTT.

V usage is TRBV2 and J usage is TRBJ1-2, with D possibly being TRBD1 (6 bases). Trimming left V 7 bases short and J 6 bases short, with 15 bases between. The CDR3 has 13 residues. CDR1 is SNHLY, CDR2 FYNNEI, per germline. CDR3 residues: CASTTGWTDGYTF. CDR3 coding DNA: TGTGCCAGCACCACAGGGTGGACGGATGGCTACACCTTC.

Here the CDR3 reads CASSVGTVNTEAFF. DNA for the CDR3: TGTGCCAGCAGCGTAGGGACAGTGAACACTGAAGCTTTCTTT. The V and J genes are TRBV9 and TRBJ1-1; possibly TRBD1 for D (6 bases). V was cut by 0 bases and J by 0 bases, with 6 bases left in between. The CDR3 is 14 residues long. Germline CDR1 SGDLS, CDR2 YYNGEE.

The CDR3 is CASSPRDSHYEQYF. The CDR3 DNA follows: TGTGCCAGCAGCCCCCGGGACAGCCACTACGAGCAGTACTTC. The V gene is TRBV7-2, the J gene TRBJ2-7; 7 nucleotides agree with TRBD1. V dropped 5 bases and J dropped 3; count of bases not matched to a gene: 7. In germline, CDR1 is SGHTA, CDR2 FQGNSA. CDR3 length equals 14 residues.

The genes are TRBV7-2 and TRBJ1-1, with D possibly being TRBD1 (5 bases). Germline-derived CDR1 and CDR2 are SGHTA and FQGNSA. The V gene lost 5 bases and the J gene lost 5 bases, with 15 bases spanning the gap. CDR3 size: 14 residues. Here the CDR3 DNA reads TGTGCCAGCAGCCAATTCAGGGCAGGAACTGAAGCTTTCTTT. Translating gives CASSQFRAGTEAFF.

The CDR3 reads CASETGQGAYNEQFF. The CDR3 DNA follows: TGCGCCAGCGAGACGGGACAGGGGGCTTACAATGAGCAGTTCTTC. The chain joins TRBV5-1 to TRBJ2-1; the match to TRBD1 covers 12 bases. Germline V gives CDR1 SGHRS, CDR2 YFSETQ. Germline trimming cut 7 bases from V and 4 bases from J; bases unmatched to any gene: 6. CDR3 length: 15 amino acids.

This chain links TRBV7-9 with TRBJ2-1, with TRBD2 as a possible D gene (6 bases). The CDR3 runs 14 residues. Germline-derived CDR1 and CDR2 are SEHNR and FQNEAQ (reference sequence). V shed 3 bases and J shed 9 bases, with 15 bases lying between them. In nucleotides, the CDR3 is TGTGCCAGCAGCTTGCTGGGCTACGGGGGTGAGCAGTTCTTC. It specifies CASSLLGYGGEQFF.